This TCR beta chain was identified in a study of human T cells and chemical hapten exposure. Study conclusions and caveats: Those TCRs sitting above 1 in 1000 frequency stayed the same with DPC sensitization.

V lost 1 base and J lost 4, with 14 bases in between. The CDR3 runs 16 residues. In germline, CDR1 is SGHVS, CDR2 FQNEAQ. For this clonotype: What it binds is unknown.

Documented time point: patch test 2, 6 weeks after DPC sensitization. Treatment indicated: therapeutic diphenylcyclopropenone sensitization with weekly scalp DPC. Each CDR3 protein is one row after TCRdb ran MiXCR on the RACE reads. The top ten hold about 2.5% of the sample, which has tens of thousands of distinct CDR3 sequences, 10% to 13% seen once. V and J are TRBV7-8 and TRBJ2-1; D is undetermined. This specimen consisted of whole blood, obtained in connection with sensitization to the hapten diphenylcyclopropenone (DPC). This clonotype was sampled from a woman in her 30s with alopecia areata. Some clones in this sample may be carry-over from other donors' samples. The CDR3 DNA follows: TGTGCCAGCAGCTTAGGTTCCAGGTCTCGATACAATGAGCAGTTCTTC. It is translated as CASSLGSRSRYNEQFF.